This T cell receptor (beta chain) was identified during a study of control samples from healthy donors and cancer patients. The CDR3 extends over 14 amino acids. Germline lookup yields CDR1 SGHRS and CDR2 YFSETQ. V lost 2 bases to trimming and J lost 1 base, with 9 bases between them. The sample holds one count of this clone. Sequenced by immunoSEQ multiplex PCR; TCRdb stores in-frame clones only, minus some. The data contain 100,000 to 120,000 clones, roughly 90% of them singletons. The sequenced sample consisted of PBMCs. This chain connects TRBV5-1 to TRBJ1-1; D gene ambiguous. The sequence was collected from a woman aged 55-69 years with lung cancer. The CDR3 protein is CASSFAAPNTEAFF. In DNA form, the CDR3 reads TGCGCCAGCAGCTTTGCAGCCCCGAACACTGAAGCTTTCTTT.